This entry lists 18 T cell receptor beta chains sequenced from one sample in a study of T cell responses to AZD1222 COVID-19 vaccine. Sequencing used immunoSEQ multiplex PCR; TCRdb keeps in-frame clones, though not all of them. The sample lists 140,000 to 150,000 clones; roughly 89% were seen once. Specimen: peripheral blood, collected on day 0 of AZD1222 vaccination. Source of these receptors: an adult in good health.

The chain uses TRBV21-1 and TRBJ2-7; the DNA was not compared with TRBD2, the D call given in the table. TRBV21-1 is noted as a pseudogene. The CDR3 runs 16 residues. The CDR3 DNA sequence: TGTGCCAGCAGCATAAGGTGGCTAGCGGACTACTACGAGCAGTACTTC. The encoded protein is CASSIRWLADYYEQYF.

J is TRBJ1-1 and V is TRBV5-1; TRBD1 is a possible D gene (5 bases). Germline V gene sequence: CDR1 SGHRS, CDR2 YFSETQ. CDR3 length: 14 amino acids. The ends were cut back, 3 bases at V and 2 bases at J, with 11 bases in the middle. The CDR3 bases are TGCGCCAGCAGCTACTTCGACAGAAACACTGAAGCTTTCTTT. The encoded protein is CASSYFDRNTEAFF.

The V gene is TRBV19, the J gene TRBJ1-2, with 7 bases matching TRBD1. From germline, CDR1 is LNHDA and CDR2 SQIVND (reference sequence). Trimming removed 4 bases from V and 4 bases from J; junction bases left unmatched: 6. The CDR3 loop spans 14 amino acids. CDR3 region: CASSNARTGYGYTF. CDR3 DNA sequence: TGTGCCAGTAGTAACGCTCGGACAGGCTATGGCTACACCTTC.

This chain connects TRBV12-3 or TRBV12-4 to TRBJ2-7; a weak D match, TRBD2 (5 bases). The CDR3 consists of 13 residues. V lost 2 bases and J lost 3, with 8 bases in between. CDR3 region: CASSLLLVYEQYF. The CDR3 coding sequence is TGTGCCAGCAGTTTACTACTAGTCTACGAGCAGTACTTC.

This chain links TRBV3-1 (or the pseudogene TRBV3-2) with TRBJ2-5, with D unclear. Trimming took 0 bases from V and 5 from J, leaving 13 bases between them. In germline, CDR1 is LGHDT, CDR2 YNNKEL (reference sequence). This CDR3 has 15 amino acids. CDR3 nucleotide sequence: TGTGCCAGCAGCCAAGATCCATCCAAGCGCGAGACCCAGTACTTC. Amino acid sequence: CASSQDPSKRETQYF.

The CDR3 sequence is CASSGGAYGYTF. CDR3 sequence (DNA): TGTGCCAGCAGTGGGGGGGCCTATGGCTACACCTTC. The chain couples TRBV12-3 or TRBV12-4 to TRBJ1-2; D perhaps matches TRBD1 (6 bases). The ends were cut back, 5 bases at V and 4 bases at J, with 8 bases in the middle. This CDR3 contains 12 residues.

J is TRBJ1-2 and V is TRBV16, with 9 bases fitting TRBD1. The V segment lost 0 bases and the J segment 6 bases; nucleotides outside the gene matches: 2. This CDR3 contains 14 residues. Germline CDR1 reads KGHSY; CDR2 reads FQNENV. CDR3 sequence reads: CASSQSTGGDGYTF. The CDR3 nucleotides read TGTGCCAGCAGCCAATCGACAGGGGGGGATGGCTACACCTTC.

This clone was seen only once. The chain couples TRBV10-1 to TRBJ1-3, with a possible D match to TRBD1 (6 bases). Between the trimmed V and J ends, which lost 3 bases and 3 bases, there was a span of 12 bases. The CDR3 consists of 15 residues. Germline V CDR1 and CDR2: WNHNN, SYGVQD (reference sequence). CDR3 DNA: TGCGCCAGCAGTGAATGGGGGCGCGATGGAAACACCATATATTTT. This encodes CASSEWGRDGNTIYF.

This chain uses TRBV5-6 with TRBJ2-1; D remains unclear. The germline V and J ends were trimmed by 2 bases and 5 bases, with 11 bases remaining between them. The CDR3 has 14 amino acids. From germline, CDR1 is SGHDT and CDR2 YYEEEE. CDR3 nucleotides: TGTGCCAGCAGCTTCGGTCACAACGACAATGAGCAGTTCTTC. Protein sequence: CASSFGHNDNEQFF.

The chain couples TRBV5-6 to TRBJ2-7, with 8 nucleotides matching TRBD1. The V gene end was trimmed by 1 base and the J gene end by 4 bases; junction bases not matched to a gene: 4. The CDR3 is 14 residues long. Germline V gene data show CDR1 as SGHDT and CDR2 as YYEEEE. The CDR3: CASSLRGQVYEQYF. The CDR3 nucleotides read TGTGCCAGCAGCTTGAGGGGACAGGTGTACGAGCAGTACTTC.

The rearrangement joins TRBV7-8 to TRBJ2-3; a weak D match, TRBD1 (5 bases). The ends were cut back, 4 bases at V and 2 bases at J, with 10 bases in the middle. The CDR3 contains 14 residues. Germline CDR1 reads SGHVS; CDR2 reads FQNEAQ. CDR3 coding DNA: TGTGCCAGCAGCTCGGACACGTACACAGATACGCAGTATTTT. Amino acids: CASSSDTYTDTQYF. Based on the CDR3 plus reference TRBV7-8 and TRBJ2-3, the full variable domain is GAGVSQSPRYKVAKRGQDVALRCDPISGHVSLFWYQQALGQGPEFLTYFQNEAQLDKSGLPSDRFFAERPEGSVSTLKIQRTQQEDSAVYLCASSSDTYTDTQYFGPGTRLTVL.

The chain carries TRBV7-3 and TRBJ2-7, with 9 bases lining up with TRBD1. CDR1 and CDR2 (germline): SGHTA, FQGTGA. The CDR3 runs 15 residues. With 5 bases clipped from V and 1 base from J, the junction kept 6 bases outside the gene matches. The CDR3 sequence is CASSLQTGGSYEQYF. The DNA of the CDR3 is TGTGCCAGCAGCCTTCAGACAGGGGGGTCCTACGAGCAGTACTTC.

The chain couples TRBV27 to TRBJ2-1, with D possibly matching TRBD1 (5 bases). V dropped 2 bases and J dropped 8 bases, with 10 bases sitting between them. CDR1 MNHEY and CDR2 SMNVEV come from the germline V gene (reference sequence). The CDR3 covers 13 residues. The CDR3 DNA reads TGTGCCAGCAGTTTAAACAGGCTGGATGAGCAGTTCTTC. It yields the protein CASSLNRLDEQFF.

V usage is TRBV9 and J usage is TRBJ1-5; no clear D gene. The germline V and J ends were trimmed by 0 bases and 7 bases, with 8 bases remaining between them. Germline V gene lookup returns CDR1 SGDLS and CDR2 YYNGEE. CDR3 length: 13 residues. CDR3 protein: CASSVGEFQPQHF. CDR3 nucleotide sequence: TGTGCCAGCAGCGTAGGTGAGTTCCAGCCCCAGCATTTT.

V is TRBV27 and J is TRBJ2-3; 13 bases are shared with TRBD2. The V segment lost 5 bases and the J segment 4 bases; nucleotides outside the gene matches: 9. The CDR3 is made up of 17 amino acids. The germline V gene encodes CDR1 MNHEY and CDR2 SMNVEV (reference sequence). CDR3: CASSPSALAGGADTQYF. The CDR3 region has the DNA TGTGCCAGCAGTCCCTCGGCACTAGCGGGAGGGGCAGATACGCAGTATTTT.

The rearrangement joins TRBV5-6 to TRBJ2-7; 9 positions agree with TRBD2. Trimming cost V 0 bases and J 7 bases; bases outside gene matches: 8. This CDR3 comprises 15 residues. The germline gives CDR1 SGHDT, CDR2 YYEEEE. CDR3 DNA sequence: TGTGCCAGCAGCTTGGGCGGGAGGGCCGACAGGGAGCAGTACTTC. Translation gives CASSLGGRADREQYF.

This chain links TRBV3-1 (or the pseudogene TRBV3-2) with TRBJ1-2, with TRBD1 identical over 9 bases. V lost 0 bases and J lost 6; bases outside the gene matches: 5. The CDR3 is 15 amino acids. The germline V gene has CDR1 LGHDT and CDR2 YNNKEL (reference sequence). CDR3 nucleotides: TGTGCCAGCAGCCAAGATAAAGGACAGGGGCATGGCTACACCTTC. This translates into CASSQDKGQGHGYTF.

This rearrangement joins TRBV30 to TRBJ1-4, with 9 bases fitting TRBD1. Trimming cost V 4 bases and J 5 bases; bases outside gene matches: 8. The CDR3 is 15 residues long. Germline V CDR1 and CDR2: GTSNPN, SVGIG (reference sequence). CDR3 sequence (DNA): TGTGCCTGGACCGTGACAGGGGGGTTGAATGAAAAACTGTTTTTT. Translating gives CAWTVTGGLNEKLFF.